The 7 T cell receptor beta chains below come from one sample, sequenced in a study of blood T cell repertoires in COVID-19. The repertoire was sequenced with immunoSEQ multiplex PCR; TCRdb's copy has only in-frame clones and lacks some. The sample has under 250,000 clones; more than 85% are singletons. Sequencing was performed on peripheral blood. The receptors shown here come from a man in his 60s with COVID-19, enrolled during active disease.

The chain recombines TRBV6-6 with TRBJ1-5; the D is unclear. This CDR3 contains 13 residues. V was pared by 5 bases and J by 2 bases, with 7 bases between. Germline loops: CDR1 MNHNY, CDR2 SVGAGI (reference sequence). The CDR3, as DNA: TGTGCCAGCAGTGCGGTGGGCAATCAGCCCCAGCATTTT. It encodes CASSAVGNQPQHF.

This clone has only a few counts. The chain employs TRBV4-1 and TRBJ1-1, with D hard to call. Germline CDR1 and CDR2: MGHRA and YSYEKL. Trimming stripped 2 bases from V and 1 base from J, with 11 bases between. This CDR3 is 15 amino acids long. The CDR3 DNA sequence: TGCGCCAGCAGCCAAACTCTAGCGGAGAACACTGAAGCTTTCTTT. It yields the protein CASSQTLAENTEAFF.

The CDR3 spells CASSPLGDPMNTEAFF. CDR3 nucleotide sequence: TGTGCCAGCTCACCATTAGGAGACCCAATGAACACTGAAGCTTTCTTT. The rearrangement links TRBV18 to TRBJ1-1, with unresolved D. CDR3 length: 16 amino acids. The germline V gene has CDR1 KGHSH and CDR2 LQKENI. The ends were cut back, 2 bases at V and 0 bases at J, with 13 bases in the middle.

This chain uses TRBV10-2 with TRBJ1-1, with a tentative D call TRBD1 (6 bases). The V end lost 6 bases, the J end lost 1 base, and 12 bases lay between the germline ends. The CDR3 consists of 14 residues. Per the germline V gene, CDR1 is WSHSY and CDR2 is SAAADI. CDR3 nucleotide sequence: TGCGCCAGCAGCGCCGGGGGGCAGAACACTGAAGCTTTCTTT. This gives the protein CASSAGGQNTEAFF.

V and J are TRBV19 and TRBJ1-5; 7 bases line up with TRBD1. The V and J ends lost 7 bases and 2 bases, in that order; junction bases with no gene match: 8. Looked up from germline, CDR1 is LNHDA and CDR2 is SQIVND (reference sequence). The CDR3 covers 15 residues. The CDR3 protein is CASKGQGVGNQPQHF. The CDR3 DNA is TGTGCCAGTAAGGGCCAGGGGGTGGGCAATCAGCCCCAGCATTTT.

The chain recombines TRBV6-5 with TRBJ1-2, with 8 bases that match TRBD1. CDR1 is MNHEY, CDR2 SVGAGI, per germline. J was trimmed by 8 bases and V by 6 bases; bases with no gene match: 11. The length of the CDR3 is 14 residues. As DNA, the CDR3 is TGTGCCAGCAGCGCCCAGAAGACAGGGGAAGGCTACACCTTC. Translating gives CASSAQKTGEGYTF.

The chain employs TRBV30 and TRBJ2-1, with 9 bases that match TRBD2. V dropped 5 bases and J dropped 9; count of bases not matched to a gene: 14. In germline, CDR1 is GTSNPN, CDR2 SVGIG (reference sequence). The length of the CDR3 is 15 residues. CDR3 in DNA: TGTGCCTGGCGGATAGCGGGAGTGCTGGTGAGTGAGCAGTTCTTC. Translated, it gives CAWRIAGVLVSEQFF.